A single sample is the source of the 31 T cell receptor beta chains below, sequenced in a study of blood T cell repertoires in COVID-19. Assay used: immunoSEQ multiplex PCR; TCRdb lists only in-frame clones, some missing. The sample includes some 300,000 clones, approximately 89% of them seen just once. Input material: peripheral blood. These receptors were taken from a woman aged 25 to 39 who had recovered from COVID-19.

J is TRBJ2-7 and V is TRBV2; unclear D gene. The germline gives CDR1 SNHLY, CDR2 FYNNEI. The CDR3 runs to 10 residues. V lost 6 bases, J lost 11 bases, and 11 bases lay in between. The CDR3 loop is CASRSTVEYF. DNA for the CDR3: TGTGCCAGCAGATCCACAGTCGAGTACTTC.

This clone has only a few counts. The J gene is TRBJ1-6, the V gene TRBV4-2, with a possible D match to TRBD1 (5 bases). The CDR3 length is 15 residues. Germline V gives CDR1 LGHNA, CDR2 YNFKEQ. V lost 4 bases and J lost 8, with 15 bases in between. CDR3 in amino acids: CASSLFDRGDSPLHF. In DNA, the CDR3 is TGTGCCAGCAGCCTCTTCGATCGGGGGGATTCACCCCTCCACTTT.

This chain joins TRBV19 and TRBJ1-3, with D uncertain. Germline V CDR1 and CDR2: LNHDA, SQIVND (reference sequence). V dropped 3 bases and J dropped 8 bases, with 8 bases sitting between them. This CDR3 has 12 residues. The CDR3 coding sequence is TGTGCCAGTAGTATCCCTAGCGACACCATATATTTT. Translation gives CASSIPSDTIYF.

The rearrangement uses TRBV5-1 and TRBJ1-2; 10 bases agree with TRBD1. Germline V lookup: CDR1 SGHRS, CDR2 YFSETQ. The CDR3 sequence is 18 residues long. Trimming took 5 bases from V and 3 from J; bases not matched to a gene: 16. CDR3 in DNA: TGCGCCAGCAGGTTTTTCCCAATGACAGGGGGCTTTGACTATGGCTACACCTTC. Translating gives CASRFFPMTGGFDYGYTF.

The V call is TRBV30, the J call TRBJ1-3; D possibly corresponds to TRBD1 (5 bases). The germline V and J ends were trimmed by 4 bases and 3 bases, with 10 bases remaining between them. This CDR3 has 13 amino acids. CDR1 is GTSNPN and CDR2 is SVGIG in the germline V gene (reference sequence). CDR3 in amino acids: CAWIRGDGNTIYF. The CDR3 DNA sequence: TGTGCCTGGATCCGGGGGGATGGAAACACCATATATTTT.

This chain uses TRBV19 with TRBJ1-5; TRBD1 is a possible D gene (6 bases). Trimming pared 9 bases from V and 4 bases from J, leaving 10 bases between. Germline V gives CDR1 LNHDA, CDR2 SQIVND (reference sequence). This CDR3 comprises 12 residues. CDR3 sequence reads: CASLTGNQPQHF. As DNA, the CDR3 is TGTGCCAGCCTGACAGGAAATCAGCCCCAGCATTTT.

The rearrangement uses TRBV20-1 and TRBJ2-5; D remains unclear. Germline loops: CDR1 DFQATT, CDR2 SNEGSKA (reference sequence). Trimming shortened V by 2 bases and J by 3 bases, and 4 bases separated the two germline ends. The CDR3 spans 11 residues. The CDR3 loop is CSARPKETQYF. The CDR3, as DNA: TGCAGTGCTAGACCCAAAGAGACCCAGTACTTC.

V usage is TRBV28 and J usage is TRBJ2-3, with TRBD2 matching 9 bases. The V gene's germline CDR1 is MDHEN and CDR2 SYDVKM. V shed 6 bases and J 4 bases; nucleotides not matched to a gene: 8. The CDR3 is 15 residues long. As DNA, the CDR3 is TGTGCCAGCAGGCCGGCGTCTAGCGGGGCAGATACGCAGTATTTT. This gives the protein CASRPASSGADTQYF.

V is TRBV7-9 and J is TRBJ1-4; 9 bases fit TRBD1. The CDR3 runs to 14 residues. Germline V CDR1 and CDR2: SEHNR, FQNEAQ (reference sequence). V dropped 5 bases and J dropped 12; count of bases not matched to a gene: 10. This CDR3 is CASSRTGVGGELFF. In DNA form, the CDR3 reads TGTGCCAGCAGCCGGACAGGGGTCGGAGGGGAACTGTTTTTT.

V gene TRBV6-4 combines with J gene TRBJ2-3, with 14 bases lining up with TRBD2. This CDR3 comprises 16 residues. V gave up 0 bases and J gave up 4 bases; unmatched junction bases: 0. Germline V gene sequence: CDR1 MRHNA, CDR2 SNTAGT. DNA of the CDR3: TGTGCCAGCAGTGACTCGACTAGCGGGGGGGCAGATACGCAGTATTTT. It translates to CASSDSTSGGADTQYF.

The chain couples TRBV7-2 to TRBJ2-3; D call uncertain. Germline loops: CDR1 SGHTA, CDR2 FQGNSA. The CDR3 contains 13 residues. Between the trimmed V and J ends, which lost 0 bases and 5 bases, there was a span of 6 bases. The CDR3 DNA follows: TGTGCCAGCAGCTTAGCGCAGAAAGATACGCAGTATTTT. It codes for CASSLAQKDTQYF.

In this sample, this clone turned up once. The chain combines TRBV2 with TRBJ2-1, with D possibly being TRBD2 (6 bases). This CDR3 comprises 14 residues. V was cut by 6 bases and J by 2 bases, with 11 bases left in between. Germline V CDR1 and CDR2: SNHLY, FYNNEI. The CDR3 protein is CASSGRRAYNEQFF. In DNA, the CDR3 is TGTGCCAGCAGCGGAAGGAGGGCCTACAATGAGCAGTTCTTC. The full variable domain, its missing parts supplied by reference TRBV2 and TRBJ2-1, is EPEVTQTPSHQVTQMGQEVILRCVPISNHLYFYWYRQILGQKVEFLVSFYNNEISEKSEIFDDQFSVERPDGSNFTLKIRSTKLEDSAMYFCASSGRRAYNEQFFGPGTRLTVL.

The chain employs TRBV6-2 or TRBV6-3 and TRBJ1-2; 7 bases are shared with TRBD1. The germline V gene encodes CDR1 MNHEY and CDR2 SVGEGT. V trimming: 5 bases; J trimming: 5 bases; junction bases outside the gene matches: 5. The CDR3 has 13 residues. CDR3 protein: CASSAQGTYGYTF. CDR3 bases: TGTGCCAGCAGTGCACAGGGGACTTATGGCTACACCTTC.

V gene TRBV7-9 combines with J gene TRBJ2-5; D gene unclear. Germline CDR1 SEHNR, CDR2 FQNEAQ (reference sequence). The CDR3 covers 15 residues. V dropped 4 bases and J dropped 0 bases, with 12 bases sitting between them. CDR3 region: CASSSPTEYQETQYF. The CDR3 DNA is TGTGCCAGCAGCTCCCCGACTGAGTACCAAGAGACCCAGTACTTC.

The CDR3 sequence is CASSQRTKELFF. CDR3 DNA: TGTGCCAGCTCACAAAGGACTAAAGAGCTGTTTTTT. The rearrangement links TRBV18 to TRBJ2-2; D perhaps matches TRBD2 (6 bases). This CDR3 has 12 residues. The V gene lost 4 bases and the J gene lost 11 bases, with 11 bases spanning the gap. Germline V gives CDR1 KGHSH, CDR2 LQKENI.

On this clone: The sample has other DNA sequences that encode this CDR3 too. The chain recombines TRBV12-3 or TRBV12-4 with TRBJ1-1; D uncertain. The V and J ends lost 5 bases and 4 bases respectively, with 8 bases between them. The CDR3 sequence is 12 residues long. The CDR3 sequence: CASSPSSTEAFF. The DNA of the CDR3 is TGTGCCAGCAGTCCGAGTAGCACTGAAGCTTTCTTT.

CDR3 DNA sequence: TGTGCCAGCAGTGAAACGGGCACAGATACGCAGTATTTT. This codes for CASSETGTDTQYF. The rearrangement uses TRBV2 and TRBJ2-3; D gene ambiguous. The CDR3 extends over 13 amino acids. V lost 2 bases to trimming and J lost 1 base, with 4 bases between them. Germline loops: CDR1 SNHLY, CDR2 FYNNEI.

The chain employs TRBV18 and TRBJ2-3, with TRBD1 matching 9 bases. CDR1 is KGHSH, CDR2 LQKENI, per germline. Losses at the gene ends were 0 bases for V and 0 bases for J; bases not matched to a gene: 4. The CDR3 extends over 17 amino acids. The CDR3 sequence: CASSPPVGQGSTDTQYF. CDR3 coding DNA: TGTGCCAGCTCACCACCTGTGGGACAGGGTAGCACAGATACGCAGTATTTT.

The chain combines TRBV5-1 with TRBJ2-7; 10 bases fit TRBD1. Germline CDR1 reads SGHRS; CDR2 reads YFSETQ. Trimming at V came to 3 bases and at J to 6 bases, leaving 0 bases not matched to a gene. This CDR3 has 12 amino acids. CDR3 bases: TGCGCCAGCAGCTGGGACAGGGGCGAGCAGTACTTC. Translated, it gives CASSWDRGEQYF.

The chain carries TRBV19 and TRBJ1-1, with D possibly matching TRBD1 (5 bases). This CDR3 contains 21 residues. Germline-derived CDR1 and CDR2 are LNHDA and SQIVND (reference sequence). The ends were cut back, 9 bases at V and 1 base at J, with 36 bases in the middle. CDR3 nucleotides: TGTGCCAGCCGCCCACTGATCCTAACCCAACTACAAGGCAGGGCGAACACTGAAGCTTTCTTT. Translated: CASRPLILTQLQGRANTEAFF.

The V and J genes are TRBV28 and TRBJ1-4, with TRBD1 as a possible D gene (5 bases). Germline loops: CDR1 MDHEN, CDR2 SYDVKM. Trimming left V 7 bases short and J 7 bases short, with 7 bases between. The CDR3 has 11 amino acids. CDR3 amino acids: CASIGGEKLFF. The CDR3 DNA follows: TGTGCCAGCATCGGGGGTGAAAAACTGTTTTTT. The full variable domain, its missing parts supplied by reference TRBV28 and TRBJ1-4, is DVKVTQSSRYLVKRTGEKVFLECVQDMDHENMFWYRQDPGLGLRLIYFSYDVKMKEKGDIPEGYSVSREKKERFSLILESASTNQTSMYLCASIGGEKLFFGSGTQLSVL.

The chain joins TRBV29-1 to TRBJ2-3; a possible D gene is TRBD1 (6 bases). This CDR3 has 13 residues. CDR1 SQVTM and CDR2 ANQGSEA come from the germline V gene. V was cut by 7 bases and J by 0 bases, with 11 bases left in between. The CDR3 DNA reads TGCAGCGCCAAGGACAGCAGCACAGATACGCAGTATTTT. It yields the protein CSAKDSSTDTQYF.

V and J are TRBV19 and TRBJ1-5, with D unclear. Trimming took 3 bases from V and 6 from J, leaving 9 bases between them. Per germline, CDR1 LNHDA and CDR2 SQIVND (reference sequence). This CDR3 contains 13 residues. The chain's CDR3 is CASSIGNSQPQHF. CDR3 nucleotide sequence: TGTGCCAGTAGTATCGGAAACAGTCAGCCCCAGCATTTT. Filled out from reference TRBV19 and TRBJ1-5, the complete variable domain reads DGGITQSPKYLFRKEGQNVTLSCEQNLNHDAMYWYRQDPGQGLRLIYYSQIVNDFQKGDIAEGYSVSREKKESFPLTVTSAQKNPTAFYLCASSIGNSQPQHFGDGTRLSIL.

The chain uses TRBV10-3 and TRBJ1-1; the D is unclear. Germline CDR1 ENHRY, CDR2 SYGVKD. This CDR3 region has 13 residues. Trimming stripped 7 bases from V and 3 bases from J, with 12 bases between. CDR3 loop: CAIMQGRDTEAFF. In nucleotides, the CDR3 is TGTGCCATCATGCAAGGGAGAGACACTGAAGCTTTCTTT.

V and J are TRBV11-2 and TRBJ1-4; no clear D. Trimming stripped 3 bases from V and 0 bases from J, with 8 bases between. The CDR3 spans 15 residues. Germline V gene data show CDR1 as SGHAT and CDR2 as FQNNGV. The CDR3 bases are TGTGCCAGCAGCTTCAGGAAATCAACTAATGAAAAACTGTTTTTT. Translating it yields CASSFRKSTNEKLFF.

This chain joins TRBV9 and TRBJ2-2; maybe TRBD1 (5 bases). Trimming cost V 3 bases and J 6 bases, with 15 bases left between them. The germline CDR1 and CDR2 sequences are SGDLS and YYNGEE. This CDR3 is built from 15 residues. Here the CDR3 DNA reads TGTGCCAGCAGCGAGGGGATCCCGGTGGCCGGGGAGCTGTTTTTT. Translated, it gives CASSEGIPVAGELFF.

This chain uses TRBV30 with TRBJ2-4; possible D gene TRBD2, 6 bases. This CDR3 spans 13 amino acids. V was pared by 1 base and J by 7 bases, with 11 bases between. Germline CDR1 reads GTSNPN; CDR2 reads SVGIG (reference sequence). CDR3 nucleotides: TGTGCCTGGAGTGCGGGGGAAACGAACATTCAGTACTTC. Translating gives CAWSAGETNIQYF.

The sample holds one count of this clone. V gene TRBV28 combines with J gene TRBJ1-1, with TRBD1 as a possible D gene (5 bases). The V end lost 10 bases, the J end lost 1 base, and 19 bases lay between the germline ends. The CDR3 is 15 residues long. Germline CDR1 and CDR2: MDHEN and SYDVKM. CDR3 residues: CATGGGNLRNTEAFF. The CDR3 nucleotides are TGTGCCACCGGGGGGGGGAACTTGAGGAACACTGAAGCTTTCTTT.

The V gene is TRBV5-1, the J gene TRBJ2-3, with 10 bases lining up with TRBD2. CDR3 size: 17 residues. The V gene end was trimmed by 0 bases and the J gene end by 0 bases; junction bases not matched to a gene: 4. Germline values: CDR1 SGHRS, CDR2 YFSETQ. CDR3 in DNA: TGCGCCAGCAGCTTGGGAAGGACTAGCGGAAGCACAGATACGCAGTATTTT. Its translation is CASSLGRTSGSTDTQYF.

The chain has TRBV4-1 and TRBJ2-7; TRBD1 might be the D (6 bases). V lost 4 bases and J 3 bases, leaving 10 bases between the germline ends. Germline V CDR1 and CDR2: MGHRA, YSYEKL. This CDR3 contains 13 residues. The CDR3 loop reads CASSPTRGYEQYF. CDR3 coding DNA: TGCGCCAGCAGCCCCACCAGGGGCTACGAGCAGTACTTC.

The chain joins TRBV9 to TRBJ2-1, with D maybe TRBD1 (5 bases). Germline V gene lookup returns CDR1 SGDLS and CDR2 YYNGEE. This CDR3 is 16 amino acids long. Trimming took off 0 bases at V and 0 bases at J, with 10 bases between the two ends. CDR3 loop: CASSVDPGRSYNEQFF. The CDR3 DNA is TGTGCCAGCAGCGTAGATCCAGGGCGCTCCTACAATGAGCAGTTCTTC.